These 7 T cell receptor beta chains were all obtained from the same sample, sequenced in a study of STAT5B mutations in CD4+ large granular lymphocyte leukemia. Using immunoSEQ multiplex PCR, the repertoire was profiled, and TCRdb retains in-frame clones only, with some absent. The data contain around 33,000 clones, 69% of them singletons. Source material: CD4+ T cells from blood buffy coats. Receptors originate from a human donor in good health.

V gene TRBV28 combines with J gene TRBJ2-7; no clear D. The length of the CDR3 is 15 residues. Per germline, CDR1 MDHEN and CDR2 SYDVKM. Trimming cost V 6 bases and J 2 bases, with 17 bases left between them. CDR3 nucleotides: TGTGCCAGCAGGCCGCCGAAGGGTCAAGCCTACGAGCAGTACTTC. Protein sequence: CASRPPKGQAYEQYF.

The chain recombines TRBV5-6 with TRBJ2-1; TRBD1 aligns across 7 bases. Germline values: CDR1 SGHDT, CDR2 YYEEEE. This CDR3 has 16 amino acids. After removal of 8 bases from V and 3 bases from J, the junction contained 14 bases not matched to a gene. The DNA of the CDR3 is TGTGCCAGTGAAGCAAGCACAGGGGTGGACTACAATGAGCAGTTCTTC. It codes for CASEASTGVDYNEQFF.

The chain carries TRBV7-2 and TRBJ2-3; 9 nucleotides match TRBD2. CDR3 length: 15 amino acids. In germline, CDR1 is SGHTA, CDR2 FQGNSA. V shed 5 bases and J 1 base; nucleotides not matched to a gene: 4. CDR3 coding DNA: TGTGCCAGCAGCCCCTGGACTAGCGGCACAGATACGCAGTATTTT. Translation gives CASSPWTSGTDTQYF.

V gene TRBV2 combines with J gene TRBJ1-2, with 7 nucleotides matching TRBD1. V trimming: 5 bases; J trimming: 2 bases; junction bases outside the gene matches: 8. Germline CDR1 and CDR2: SNHLY and FYNNEI. This CDR3 is 15 amino acids long. CDR3 loop: CASSPGQVGNYGYTF. The CDR3 DNA sequence: TGTGCCAGCAGTCCCGGACAGGTGGGGAACTATGGCTACACCTTC.

The chain carries TRBV6-1 and TRBJ2-7; D may match TRBD1 or TRBD2 (5 bases each). Looked up from germline, CDR1 is MNHNS and CDR2 is SASEGT. The CDR3 length is 14 residues. Trimming removed 4 bases at V and 6 bases at J, with 16 bases between. The CDR3 here is CASSARGGGSEQYF. The CDR3 nucleotides are TGTGCCAGCAGTGCCCGGGGTGGGGGTTCCGAGCAGTACTTC.

The rearrangement joins TRBV2 to TRBJ2-1; 10 bases agree with TRBD2. The CDR3 extends over 13 amino acids. The ends lost 7 bases at V and 4 bases at J; junction bases unmatched: 1. CDR1 is SNHLY, CDR2 FYNNEI, per germline. The DNA for the CDR3 is TGTGCCAGCAAACTAGCGGGGTACAATGAGCAGTTCTTC. Its translation: CASKLAGYNEQFF.

The V and J genes are TRBV7-8 and TRBJ2-3; TRBD2 is a possible D gene (5 bases). Trimming removed 5 bases from V and 5 bases from J, with 14 bases in between. CDR3 size: 14 residues. From germline, CDR1 is SGHVS and CDR2 FQNEAQ. The CDR3 protein is CASSPLAVGDTQYF. The CDR3 DNA sequence: TGTGCCAGCAGCCCCCTAGCTGTTGGAGATACGCAGTATTTT. Supplemented by reference TRBV7-8 and TRBJ2-3, the full variable domain reads GAGVSQSPRYKVAKRGQDVALRCDPISGHVSLFWYQQALGQGPEFLTYFQNEAQLDKSGLPSDRFFAERPEGSVSTLKIQRTQQEDSAVYLCASSPLAVGDTQYFGPGTRLTVL.